This T cell receptor beta chain appears in the sequencing data of a study of T cells after posttransplantation cyclophosphamide. General observations from the study: Recipient CMV seropositivity and CMV reactivation strongly tracked TRB clonality. Blood and skin or GI T cell repertoires showed limited TRB overlap.

The V and J ends lost 3 bases and 9 bases respectively, with 6 bases between them. Germline loops: CDR1 KGHSH, CDR2 LQKENI. CDR3 length equals 11 residues. On this clone: What it binds is unknown.

Clones were read by immunoSEQ multiplex PCR, and TCRdb kept only the in-frame ones, dropping some. The data contain 25,000 to 30,000 clones, 70% to 90% of them singletons. What was sequenced was PBMCs. This receptor was identified in a man aged 50 to 60. The V gene is TRBV18, the J gene TRBJ1-5, with D uncertain. The CDR3: CASSPGGPQHF. In DNA form, the CDR3 reads TGTGCCAGCTCACCGGGAGGGCCCCAGCATTTT.